By proportion, the clone carrying this T cell receptor beta chain is medium-sized. The antigen remains unidentified. The starting material, 2 million PBMCs stored at -80 C, gave rise to the unsorted libraries. The cDNA was generated by 5'RACE with 10-nucleotide random UMIs. TCRdb recomputed calls from the 5' RACE reads with MiXCR, one row per CDR3 protein. This table has around 25,000 distinct CDR3 sequences, 13% appearing once. The entry originates in a study of neurological immune-mediated disorders. Broader study findings: The most TCR clonal expansion was seen in HTLV-1-associated myelopathy, whereas the least was seen in multiple sclerosis, below the level in healthy controls.

This sequence originates from a woman aged 40-49 years with HTLV-1-associated myelopathy (HAM/TSP). The sample consisted of PBMCs.

The CDR3 region has the DNA TGCAGTGCTGGCAGGTTGTACGAGCAGTACTTC. This sequence encodes CSAGRLYEQYF. The chain carries TRBV20-1 and TRBJ2-7; no clear D gene. The CDR3 is made up of 11 amino acids. V was trimmed by 5 bases and J by 4 bases, leaving 9 bases between them. CDR1 and CDR2 (germline): DFQATT, SNEGSKA (reference sequence).